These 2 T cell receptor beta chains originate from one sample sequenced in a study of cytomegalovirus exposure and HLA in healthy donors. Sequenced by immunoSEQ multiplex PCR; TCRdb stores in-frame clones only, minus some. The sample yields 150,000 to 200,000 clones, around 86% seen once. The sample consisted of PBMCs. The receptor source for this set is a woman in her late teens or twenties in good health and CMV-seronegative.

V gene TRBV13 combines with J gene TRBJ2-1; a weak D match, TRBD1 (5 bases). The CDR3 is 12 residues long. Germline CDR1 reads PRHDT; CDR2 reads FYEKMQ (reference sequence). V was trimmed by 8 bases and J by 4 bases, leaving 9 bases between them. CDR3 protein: CASQDKYNEQFF. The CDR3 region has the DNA TGTGCCAGCCAGGACAAATACAATGAGCAGTTCTTC.

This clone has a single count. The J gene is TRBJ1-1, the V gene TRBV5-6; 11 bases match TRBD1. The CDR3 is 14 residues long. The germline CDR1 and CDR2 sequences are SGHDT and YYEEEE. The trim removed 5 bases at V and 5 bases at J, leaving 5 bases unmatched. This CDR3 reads CASSRDRGKTEAFF. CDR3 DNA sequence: TGTGCCAGCAGTCGGGACAGGGGGAAGACTGAAGCTTTCTTT.